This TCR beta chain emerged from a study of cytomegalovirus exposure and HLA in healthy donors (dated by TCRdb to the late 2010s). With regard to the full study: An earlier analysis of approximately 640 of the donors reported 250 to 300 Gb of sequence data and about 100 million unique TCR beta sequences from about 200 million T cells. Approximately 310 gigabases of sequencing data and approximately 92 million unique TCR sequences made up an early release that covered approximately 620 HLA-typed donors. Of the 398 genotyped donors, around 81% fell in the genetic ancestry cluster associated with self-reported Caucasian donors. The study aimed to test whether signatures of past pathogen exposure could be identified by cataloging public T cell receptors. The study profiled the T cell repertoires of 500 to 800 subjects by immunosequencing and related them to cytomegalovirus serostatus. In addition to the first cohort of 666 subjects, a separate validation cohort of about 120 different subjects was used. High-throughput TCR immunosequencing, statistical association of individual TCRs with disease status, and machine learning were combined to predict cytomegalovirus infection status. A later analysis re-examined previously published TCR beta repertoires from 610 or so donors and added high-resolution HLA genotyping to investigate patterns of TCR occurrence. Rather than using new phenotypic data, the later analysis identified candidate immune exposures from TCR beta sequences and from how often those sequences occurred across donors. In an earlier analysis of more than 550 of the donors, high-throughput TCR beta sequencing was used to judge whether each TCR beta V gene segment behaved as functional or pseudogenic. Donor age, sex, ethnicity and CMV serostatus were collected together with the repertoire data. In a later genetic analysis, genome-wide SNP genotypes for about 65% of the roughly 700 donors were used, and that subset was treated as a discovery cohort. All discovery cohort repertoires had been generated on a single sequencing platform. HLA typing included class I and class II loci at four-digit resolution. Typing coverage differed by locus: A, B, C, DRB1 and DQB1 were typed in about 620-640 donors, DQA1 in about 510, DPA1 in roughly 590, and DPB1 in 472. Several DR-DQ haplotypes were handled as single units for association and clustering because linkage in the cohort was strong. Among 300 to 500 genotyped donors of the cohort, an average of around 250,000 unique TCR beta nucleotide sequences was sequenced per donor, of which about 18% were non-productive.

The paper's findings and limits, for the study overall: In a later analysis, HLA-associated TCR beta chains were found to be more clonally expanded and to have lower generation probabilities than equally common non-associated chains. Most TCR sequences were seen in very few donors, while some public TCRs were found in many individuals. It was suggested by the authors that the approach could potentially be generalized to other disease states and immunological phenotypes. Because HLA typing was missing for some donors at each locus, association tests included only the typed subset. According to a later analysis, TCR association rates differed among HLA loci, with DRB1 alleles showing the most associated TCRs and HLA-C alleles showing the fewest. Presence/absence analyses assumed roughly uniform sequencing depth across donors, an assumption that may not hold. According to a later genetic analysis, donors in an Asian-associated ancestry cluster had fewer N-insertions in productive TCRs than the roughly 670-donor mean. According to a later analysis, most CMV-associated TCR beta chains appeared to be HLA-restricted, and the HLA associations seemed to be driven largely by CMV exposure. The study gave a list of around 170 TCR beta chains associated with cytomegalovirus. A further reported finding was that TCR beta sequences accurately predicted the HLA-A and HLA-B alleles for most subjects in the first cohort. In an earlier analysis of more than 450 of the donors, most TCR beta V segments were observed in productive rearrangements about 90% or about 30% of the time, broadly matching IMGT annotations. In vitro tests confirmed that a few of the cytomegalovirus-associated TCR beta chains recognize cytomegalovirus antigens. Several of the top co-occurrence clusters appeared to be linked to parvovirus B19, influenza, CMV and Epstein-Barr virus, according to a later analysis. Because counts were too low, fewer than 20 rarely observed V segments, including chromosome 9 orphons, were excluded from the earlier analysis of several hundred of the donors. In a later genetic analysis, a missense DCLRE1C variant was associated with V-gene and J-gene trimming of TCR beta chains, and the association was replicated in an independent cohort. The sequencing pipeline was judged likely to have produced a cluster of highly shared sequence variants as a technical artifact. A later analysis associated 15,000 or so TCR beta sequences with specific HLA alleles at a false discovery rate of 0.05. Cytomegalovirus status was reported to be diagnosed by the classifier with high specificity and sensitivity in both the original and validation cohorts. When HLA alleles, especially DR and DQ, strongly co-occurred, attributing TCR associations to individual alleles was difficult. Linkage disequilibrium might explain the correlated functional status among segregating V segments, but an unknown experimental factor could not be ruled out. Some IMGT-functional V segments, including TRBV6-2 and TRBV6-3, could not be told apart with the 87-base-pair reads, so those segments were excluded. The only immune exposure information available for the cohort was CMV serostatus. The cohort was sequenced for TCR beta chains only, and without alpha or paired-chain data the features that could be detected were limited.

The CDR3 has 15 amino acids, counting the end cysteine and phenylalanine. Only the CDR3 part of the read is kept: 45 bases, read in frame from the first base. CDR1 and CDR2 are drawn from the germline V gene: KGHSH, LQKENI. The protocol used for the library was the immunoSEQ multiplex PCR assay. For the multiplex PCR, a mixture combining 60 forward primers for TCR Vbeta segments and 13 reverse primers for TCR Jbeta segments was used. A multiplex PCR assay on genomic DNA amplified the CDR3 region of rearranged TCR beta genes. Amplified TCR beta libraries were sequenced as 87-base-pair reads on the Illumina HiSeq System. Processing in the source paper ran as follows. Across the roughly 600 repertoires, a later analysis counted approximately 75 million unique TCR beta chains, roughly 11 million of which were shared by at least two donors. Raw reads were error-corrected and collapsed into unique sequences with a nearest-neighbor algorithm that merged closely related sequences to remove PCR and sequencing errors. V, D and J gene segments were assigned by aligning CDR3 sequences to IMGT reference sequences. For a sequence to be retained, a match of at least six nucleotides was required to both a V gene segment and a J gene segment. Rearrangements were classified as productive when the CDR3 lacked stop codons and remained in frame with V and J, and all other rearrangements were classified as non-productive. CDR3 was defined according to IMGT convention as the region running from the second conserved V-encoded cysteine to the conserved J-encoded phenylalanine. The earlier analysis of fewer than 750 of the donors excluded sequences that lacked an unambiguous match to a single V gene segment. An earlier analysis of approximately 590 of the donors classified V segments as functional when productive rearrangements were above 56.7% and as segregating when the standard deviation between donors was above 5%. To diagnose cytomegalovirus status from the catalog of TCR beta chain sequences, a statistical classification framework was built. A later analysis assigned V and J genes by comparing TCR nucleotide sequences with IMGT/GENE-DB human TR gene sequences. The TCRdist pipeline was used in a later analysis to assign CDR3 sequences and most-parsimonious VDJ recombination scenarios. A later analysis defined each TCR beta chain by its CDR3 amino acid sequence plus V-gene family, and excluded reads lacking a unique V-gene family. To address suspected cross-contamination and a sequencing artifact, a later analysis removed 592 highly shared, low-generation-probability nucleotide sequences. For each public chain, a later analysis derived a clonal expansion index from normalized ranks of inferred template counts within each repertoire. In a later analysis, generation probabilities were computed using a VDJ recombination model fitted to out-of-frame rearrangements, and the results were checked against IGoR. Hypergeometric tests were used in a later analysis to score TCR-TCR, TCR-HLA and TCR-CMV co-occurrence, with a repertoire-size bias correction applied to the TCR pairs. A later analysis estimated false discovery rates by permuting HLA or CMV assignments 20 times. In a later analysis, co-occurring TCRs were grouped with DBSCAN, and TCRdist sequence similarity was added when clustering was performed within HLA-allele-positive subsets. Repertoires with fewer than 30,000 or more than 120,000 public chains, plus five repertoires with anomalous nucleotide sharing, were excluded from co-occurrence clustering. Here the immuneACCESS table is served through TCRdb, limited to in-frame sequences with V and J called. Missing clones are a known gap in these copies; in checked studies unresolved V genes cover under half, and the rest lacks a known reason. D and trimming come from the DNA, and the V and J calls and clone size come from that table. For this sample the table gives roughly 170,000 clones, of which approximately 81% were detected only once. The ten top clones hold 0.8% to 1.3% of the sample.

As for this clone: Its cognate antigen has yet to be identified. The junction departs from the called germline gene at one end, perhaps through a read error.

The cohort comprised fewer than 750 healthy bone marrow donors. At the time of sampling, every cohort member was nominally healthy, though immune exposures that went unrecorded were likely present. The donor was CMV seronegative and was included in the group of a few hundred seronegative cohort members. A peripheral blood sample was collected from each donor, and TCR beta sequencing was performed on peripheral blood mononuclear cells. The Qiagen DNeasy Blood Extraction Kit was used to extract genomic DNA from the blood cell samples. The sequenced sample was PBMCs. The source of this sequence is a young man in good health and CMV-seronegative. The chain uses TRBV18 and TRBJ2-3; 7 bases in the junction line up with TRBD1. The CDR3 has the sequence CASSPQGSSTDTQYF. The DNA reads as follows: TGTGCCAGCTCGCCACAGGGGTCGAGCACAGATACGCAGTATTTT. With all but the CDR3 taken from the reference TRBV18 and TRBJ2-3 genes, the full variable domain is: NAGVMQNPRHLVRRRGQEARLRCSPMKGHSHVYWYRQLPEEGLKFMVYLQKENIIDESGMPKERFSAEFPKEGPSILRIQQVVRGDSAAYFCASSPQGSSTDTQYFGPGTRLTVL.